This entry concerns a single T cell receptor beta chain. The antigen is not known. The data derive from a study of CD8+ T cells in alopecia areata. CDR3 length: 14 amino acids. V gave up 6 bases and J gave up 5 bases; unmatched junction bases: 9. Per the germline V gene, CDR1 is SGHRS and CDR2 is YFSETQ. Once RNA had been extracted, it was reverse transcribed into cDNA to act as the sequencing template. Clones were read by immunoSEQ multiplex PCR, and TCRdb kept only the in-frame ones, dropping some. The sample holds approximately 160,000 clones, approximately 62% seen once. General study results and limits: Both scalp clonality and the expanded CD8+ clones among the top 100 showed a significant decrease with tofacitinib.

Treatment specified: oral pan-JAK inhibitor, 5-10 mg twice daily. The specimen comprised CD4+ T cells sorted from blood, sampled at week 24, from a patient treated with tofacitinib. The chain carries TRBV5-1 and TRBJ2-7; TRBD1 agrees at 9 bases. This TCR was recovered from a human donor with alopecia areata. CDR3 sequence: CASMPTGGLHEQYF. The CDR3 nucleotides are TGCGCCAGCATGCCGACAGGGGGGTTGCACGAGCAGTACTTC. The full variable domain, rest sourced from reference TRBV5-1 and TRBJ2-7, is KAGVTQTPRYLIKTRGQQVTLSCSPISGHRSVSWYQQTPGQGLQFLFEYFSETQRNKGNFPGRFSGRQFSNSRSEMNVSTLELGDSALYLCASMPTGGLHEQYFGPGTRLTVT.